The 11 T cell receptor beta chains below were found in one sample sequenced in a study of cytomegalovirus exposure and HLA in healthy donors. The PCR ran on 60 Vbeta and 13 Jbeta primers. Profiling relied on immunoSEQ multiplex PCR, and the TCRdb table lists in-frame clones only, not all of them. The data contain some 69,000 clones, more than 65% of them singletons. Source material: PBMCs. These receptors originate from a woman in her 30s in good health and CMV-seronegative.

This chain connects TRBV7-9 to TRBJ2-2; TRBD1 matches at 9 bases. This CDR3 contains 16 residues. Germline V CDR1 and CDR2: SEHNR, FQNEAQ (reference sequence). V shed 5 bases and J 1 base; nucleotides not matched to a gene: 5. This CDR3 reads CASSIGTGKNTGELFF. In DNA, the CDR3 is TGTGCCAGCAGCATTGGGACAGGGAAGAACACCGGGGAGCTGTTTTTT.

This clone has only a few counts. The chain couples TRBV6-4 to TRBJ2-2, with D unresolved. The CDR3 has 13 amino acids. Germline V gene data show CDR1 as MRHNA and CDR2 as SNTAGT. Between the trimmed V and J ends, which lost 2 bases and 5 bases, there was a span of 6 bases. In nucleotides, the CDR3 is TGTGCCAGCAGTGACGGAGAGACCGGGGAGCTGTTTTTT. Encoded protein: CASSDGETGELFF.

For the CDR3, the DNA is TGTGCCAGCAGCCAGCTGGGGAGATCTGGTAGTGGCTACACCTTC. Amino acid sequence: CASSQLGRSGSGYTF. This sequence joins TRBV7-8 and TRBJ1-2, with D unresolved. This CDR3 contains 15 residues. Germline-derived CDR1 and CDR2 are SGHVS and FQNEAQ. V was clipped by 5 bases and J by 7 bases, with 20 bases between them.

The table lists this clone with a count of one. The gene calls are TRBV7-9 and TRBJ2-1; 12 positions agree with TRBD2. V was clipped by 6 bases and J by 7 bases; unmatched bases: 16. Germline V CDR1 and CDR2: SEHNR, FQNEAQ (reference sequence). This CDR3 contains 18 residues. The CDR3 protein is CASRPTALAGGDRNEQFF. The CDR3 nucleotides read TGTGCCAGCAGACCCACGGCACTAGCGGGAGGTGATAGGAATGAGCAGTTCTTC.

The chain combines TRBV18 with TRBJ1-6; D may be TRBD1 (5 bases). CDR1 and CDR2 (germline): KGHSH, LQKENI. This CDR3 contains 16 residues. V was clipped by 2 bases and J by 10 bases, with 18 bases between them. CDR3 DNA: TGTGCCAGCTCACCAGAGCAGGGCTCCAAAGGGTCACCCCTCCACTTT. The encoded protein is CASSPEQGSKGSPLHF.

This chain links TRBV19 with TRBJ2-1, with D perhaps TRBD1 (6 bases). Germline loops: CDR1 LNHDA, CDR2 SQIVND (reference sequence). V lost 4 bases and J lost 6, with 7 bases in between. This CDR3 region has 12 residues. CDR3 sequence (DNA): TGTGCCAGTAGTACACAGGGCAATGAGCAGTTCTTC. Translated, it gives CASSTQGNEQFF.

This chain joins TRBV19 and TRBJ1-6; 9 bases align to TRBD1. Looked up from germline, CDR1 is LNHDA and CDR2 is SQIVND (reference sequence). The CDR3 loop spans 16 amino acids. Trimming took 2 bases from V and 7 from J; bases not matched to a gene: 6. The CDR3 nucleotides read TGTGCCAGTAGTATACAAGAGACAGGGGGAAATTCACCCCTCCACTTT. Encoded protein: CASSIQETGGNSPLHF. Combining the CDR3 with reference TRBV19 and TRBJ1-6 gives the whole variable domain DGGITQSPKYLFRKEGQNVTLSCEQNLNHDAMYWYRQDPGQGLRLIYYSQIVNDFQKGDIAEGYSVSREKKESFPLTVTSAQKNPTAFYLCASSIQETGGNSPLHFGNGTRLTVT.

The CDR3 reads CASSAGWSSYEQYF. CDR3 nucleotide sequence: TGTGCCAGCAGTGCGGGTTGGAGCTCCTACGAGCAGTACTTC. V gene TRBV2 combines with J gene TRBJ2-7, with unresolved D. This CDR3 has 14 amino acids. V shed 4 bases and J shed 0 bases, with 10 bases lying between them. Germline V gene sequence: CDR1 SNHLY, CDR2 FYNNEI.

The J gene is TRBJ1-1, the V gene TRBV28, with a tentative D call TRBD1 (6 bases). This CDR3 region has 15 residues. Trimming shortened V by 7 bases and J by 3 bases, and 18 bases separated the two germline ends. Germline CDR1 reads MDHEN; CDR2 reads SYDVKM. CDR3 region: CASTRDTGVDTEAFF. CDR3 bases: TGTGCCAGCACTAGGGACACAGGCGTCGACACTGAAGCTTTCTTT.

The CDR3 region has the DNA TGTGCCAGTAGCGCCGGGACTAGTAGCACCGGGGAGCTGTTTTTT. Its protein is CASSAGTSSTGELFF. The V gene is TRBV19, the J gene TRBJ2-2; 8 positions match TRBD2. V was pared by 6 bases and J by 4 bases, with 7 bases of the junction left unmatched. Germline-derived CDR1 and CDR2 are LNHDA and SQIVND (reference sequence). The CDR3 extends over 15 amino acids.

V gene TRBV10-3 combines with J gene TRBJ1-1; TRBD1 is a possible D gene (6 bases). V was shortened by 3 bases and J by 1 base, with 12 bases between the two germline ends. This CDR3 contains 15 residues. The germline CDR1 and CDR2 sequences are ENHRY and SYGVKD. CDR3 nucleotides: TGTGCCATCAGTGAATTTGGGGGGGCGAACACTGAAGCTTTCTTT. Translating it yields CAISEFGGANTEAFF.